These T cell receptor beta chains were read from a single sample in a study of vaccination and CD4 T cells after COVID-19. Their antigen targets remain unknown. TCRdb ran MiXCR on the PCR reads and lists one entry per CDR3 protein. The data contain fewer than 20,000 distinct CDR3 sequences, 35% to 50% of them singletons. Source: CD4+ T cells from blood, cultured in vitro, taken after SARS-CoV-2 vaccination. The receptor source for this set is a human donor who had recovered from COVID-19. Each CDR3 is given with its conserved first and last residue. D genes are given only for firm matches. For some rows the clone size is stated as once, few or many, or as a class when expanded; others skip it.

TRBJ2-1 | NA | TRBV27 | 12 | NA | CASRDRYNEQFF | TGTGCCAGCAGGGACCGTTACAATGAGCAGTTCTTC
TRBJ1-4 | TRBD1 | TRBV20-1 | 14 | NA | CSATEQGRGEKLFF | TGCAGTGCTACCGAACAGGGGAGGGGTGAAAAACTGTTTTTT
TRBJ2-3 | NA | TRBV19 | 14 | NA | CASSIWNMRDTQYF | TGTGCCAGTAGTATATGGAATATGAGGGATACGCAGTATTTT
TRBJ2-1 | NA | TRBV7-8 | 14 | few | CASTVLVPYNEQFF | TGTGCCAGCACAGTCCTGGTTCCATACAATGAGCAGTTCTTC
TRBJ1-1 | NA | TRBV10-3 | 12 | medium-sized | CAISDSNTEAFF | TGTGCCATCAGCGACAGTAACACTGAAGCTTTCTTT
TRBJ2-7 | NA | TRBV12-3/TRBV12-4 | 13 | few | CASSFTNRLEQYF | TGTGCCAGCAGCTTCACGAACCGACTAGAGCAGTACTTC
TRBJ2-2 | TRBD1 | TRBV27 | 15 | NA | CASSPGTGRTGELFF | TGTGCCAGCAGTCCCGGGACAGGCCGGACCGGGGAGCTGTTTTTT
TRBJ2-1 | NA | TRBV20-1 | 14 | NA | CSTEGGIVNNEQFF | TGCAGTACAGAGGGCGGGATAGTCAACAATGAGCAGTTCTTC
TRBJ2-3 | TRBD2 | TRBV27 | 19 | NA | CASSSYPKRTSGRSDTQYF | TGTGCCAGCAGTTCCTATCCGAAGAGGACTAGCGGGAGATCAGATACGCAGTATTTT
TRBJ2-3 | NA | TRBV5-8 | 15 | NA | CASSPVTGTTDTQYF | TGTGCCAGCAGCCCAGTTACAGGGACCACAGATACGCAGTATTTT
TRBJ2-5 | TRBD2 | TRBV18 | 16 | NA | CASSPRVAGYQETQYF | TGTGCCAGCTCACCAAGGGTAGCGGGATACCAAGAGACCCAGTACTTC
TRBJ2-7 | TRBD1 | TRBV6-1 | 13 | medium-sized | CATAGTGQGEQYF | TGTGCCACTGCGGGGACAGGGCAAGGCGAGCAGTACTTC
TRBJ2-2 | TRBD1 | TRBV20-1 | 16 | NA | CSARDEETGDTGELFF | TGCAGTGCTAGAGATGAGGAGACAGGGGACACCGGGGAGCTGTTTTTT
TRBJ2-3 | NA | TRBV6-1 | 12 | few | CAAWPPIGTQYF | TGTGCCGCGTGGCCCCCGATAGGTACGCAGTATTTT
TRBJ2-2 | TRBD2 | TRBV30 | 14 | medium-sized | CAWSVYGGTGELFF | TGTGCCTGGAGTGTTTACGGGGGGACCGGGGAGCTGTTTTTT
TRBJ2-2 | TRBD2 | TRBV27 | 19 | once | CASSSISGRRSGGTGELFF | TGTGCCAGCAGTTCAATTAGCGGGAGGCGTAGCGGGGGCACCGGGGAGCTGTTTTTT
TRBJ1-2 | NA | TRBV10-3 | 15 | NA | CAISESQRKSYGYTF | TGTGCCATCAGCGAGTCGCAGCGCAAAAGCTATGGCTACACCTTC
TRBJ2-7 | TRBD1 | TRBV28 | 16 | NA | CASSDYEGQGAHEQYF | TGTGCCAGCAGTGACTATGAGGGACAGGGGGCTCACGAGCAGTACTTC
TRBJ1-1 | NA | TRBV20-1 | 15 | few | CNPKWRGRGRTEAFF | TGCAACCCAAAATGGAGAGGGAGGGGAAGGACTGAAGCTTTCTTT
TRBJ1-2 | NA | TRBV6-1 | 14 | few | CASGGERTAYGYTF | TGTGCCAGCGGGGGGGAACGGACAGCCTATGGCTACACCTTC
TRBJ1-1 | NA | TRBV7-3 | 15 | NA | CASSLGSGYGTEAFF | TGTGCCAGCAGCTTAGGCTCGGGGTACGGGACTGAAGCTTTCTTT
TRBJ2-7 | TRBD2 | TRBV6-1 | 15 | medium-sized | CASSGLAGGSYEQYF | TGTGCCAGCAGTGGACTAGCGGGAGGATCCTACGAGCAGTACTTC
TRBJ1-1 | TRBD1 | TRBV20-1 | 16 | few | CSARVGGTGGNTEAFF | TGCAGTGCTAGAGTAGGGGGGACAGGGGGGAACACTGAAGCTTTCTTT
TRBJ2-5 | NA | TRBV7-2 | 11 | NA | CASSSRETQYF | TGTGCCAGCAGCTCAAGGGAGACCCAGTACTTC
TRBJ2-1 | NA | TRBV4-1 | 14 | once | CASSQVGTVNEQFF | TGCGCCAGCAGCCAAGTCGGGACTGTCAATGAGCAGTTCTTC
TRBJ2-3 | NA | TRBV27 | 14 | NA | CASSLFPGTDTQYF | TGTGCCAGCAGTCTATTTCCGGGGACAGATACGCAGTATTTT
TRBJ2-6 | NA | TRBV6-2/TRBV6-3 | 16 | NA | CASSYSGDSGANVLTF | TGTGCCAGCAGTTATTCGGGGGACTCTGGGGCCAACGTCCTGACTTTC
TRBJ1-4 | TRBD1 | TRBV19 | 14 | NA | CASSPTGTNEKLFF | TGTGCCAGTAGTCCGACAGGGACTAATGAAAAACTGTTTTTT
TRBJ2-2 | NA | TRBV21-1 | 21 | few | CASSKALPRKGPRVNTGELFF | TGTGCCAGCAGCAAAGCCCTTCCCCGTAAGGGGCCGCGTGTGAACACCGGGGAGCTGTTTTTT
TRBJ2-5 | NA | TRBV28 | 14 | NA | CASSSVRGLETQYF | TGTGCCAGCAGTTCGGTCCGGGGGTTGGAGACCCAGTACTTC
TRBJ2-2 | TRBD2 | TRBV5-4 | 16 | NA | CASRATSGRTTGELFF | TGTGCCAGCAGGGCTACTAGCGGGAGGACCACCGGGGAGCTGTTTTTT
TRBJ2-5 | NA | TRBV12-3/TRBV12-4 | 12 | NA | CASSFGGETQYF | TGTGCCAGCAGTTTTGGAGGAGAGACCCAGTACTTC
TRBJ1-1 | NA | TRBV15 | 15 | NA | CATSRGDELNTEAFF | TGTGCCACCAGCAGAGGCGACGAGCTGAACACTGAAGCTTTCTTT
TRBJ2-1 | NA | TRBV5-1 | 15 | NA | CASSLLAAEGGEQFF | TGCGCCAGCAGCTTGTTAGCGGCAGAGGGAGGAGAGCAGTTCTTC
TRBJ2-1 | TRBD2 | TRBV6-1 | 14 | NA | CASRAGGSYNEQFF | TGTGCCAGCAGAGCGGGGGGCTCCTACAATGAGCAGTTCTTC
TRBJ1-1 | NA | TRBV7-2 | 15 | few | CASSLRRQEKSEAFF | TGTGCCAGCAGCTTAAGAAGACAGGAGAAGTCTGAAGCTTTCTTT
TRBJ2-3 | TRBD2 | TRBV20-1 | 19 | NA | CSARVQREGHFGKTDTQYF | TGCAGTGCTAGAGTCCAGCGGGAGGGCCATTTCGGGAAAACAGATACGCAGTATTTT
TRBJ2-3 | NA | TRBV30 | 13 | NA | CAWSRGAAGTQYF | TGTGCCTGGAGTCGAGGGGCCGCCGGTACGCAGTATTTT
TRBJ1-1 | NA | TRBV7-9 | 17 | NA | CASSPVGRSLVNTEAFF | TGTGCCAGCAGCCCTGTGGGACGGAGCCTTGTGAACACTGAAGCTTTCTTT
TRBJ2-3 | NA | TRBV21-1 | 15 | few | CASSRTSGGTDTQYF | TGTGCCAGCAGCAGGACTAGCGGAGGCACAGATACGCAGTATTTT
TRBJ2-3 | TRBD1 | TRBV6-4 | 15 | NA | CASSVRTGATDTQYF | TGTGCCAGCAGTGTTCGGACAGGGGCTACAGATACGCAGTATTTT
TRBJ2-5 | TRBD1 | TRBV6-4 | 18 | few | CATMRFQGDSQIQETQYF | TGTGCCACCATGCGATTTCAGGGGGATTCACAAATCCAAGAGACCCAGTACTTC
TRBJ2-2 | NA | TRBV7-9 | 17 | medium-sized | CASSSRTAQLNTGELFF | TGTGCCAGCAGCAGTCGGACAGCCCAATTAAACACCGGGGAGCTGTTTTTT
TRBJ1-5 | TRBD1 | TRBV12-3/TRBV12-4 | 15 | few | CASSLQGGNNQPQHF | TGTGCCAGCAGTTTACAGGGGGGAAACAATCAGCCCCAGCATTTT
TRBJ2-3 | NA | TRBV18 | 13 | once | CASSEGGADTQYF | TGTGCCAGCTCAGAGGGGGGCGCAGATACGCAGTATTTT